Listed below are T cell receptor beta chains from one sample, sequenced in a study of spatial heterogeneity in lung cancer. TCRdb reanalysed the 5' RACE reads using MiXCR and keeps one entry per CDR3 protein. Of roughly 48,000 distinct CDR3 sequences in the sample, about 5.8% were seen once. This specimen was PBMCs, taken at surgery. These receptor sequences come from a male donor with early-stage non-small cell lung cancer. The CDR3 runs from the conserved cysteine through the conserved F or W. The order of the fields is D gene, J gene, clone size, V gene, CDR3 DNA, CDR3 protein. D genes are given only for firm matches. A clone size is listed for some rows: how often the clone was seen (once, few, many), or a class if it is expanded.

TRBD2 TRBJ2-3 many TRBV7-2 TGTGCCAGCAGCTTACTAGCGGGAAGCCCAGATACGCAGTATTTT CASSLLAGSPDTQYF
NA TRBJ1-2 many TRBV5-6 TGTGCCAGCAGCTTGGCACAGGTTCACACCTTC CASSLAQVHTF
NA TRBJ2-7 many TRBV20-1 TGCAGTGCTAGTTGGGGGCTTGGGGGAGATCCCTACGAGCAGTACTTC CSASWGLGGDPYEQYF
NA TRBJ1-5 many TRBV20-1 TGCAGTGCTGGTACAGAGGTAAATCAGCCCCAGCATTTT CSAGTEVNQPQHF
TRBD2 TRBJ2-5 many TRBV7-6 TGTGCCAGCAGCAGAGGACTAGCGGGTGCCACCGAGACCCAGTACTTC CASSRGLAGATETQYF
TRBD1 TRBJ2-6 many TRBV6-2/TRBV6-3 TGTGCCAGCAGTTACTCAGGGACAGGGGTTGCTGGGGCCAACGTCCTGACTTTC CASSYSGTGVAGANVLTF
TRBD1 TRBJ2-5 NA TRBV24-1 TGTGCCACCAGTGATTTTCGCGGGGACAGGGACCAAGAGACCCAGTACTTC CATSDFRGDRDQETQYF
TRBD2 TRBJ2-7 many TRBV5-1 TGCGCCAGCAGTCCCCGACTAGCGGGAGGGGTTTACGAGCAGTACTTC CASSPRLAGGVYEQYF
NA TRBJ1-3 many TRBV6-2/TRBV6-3 TGTGCCAGCAGTTACTCCTCGACGTTTATTGATGGAAACACCATATATTTT CASSYSSTFIDGNTIYF
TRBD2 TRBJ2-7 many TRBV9 TGTGCCAGCAGCGCCTCACTAGCGGGTCCTTACGAGCAGTACTTC CASSASLAGPYEQYF
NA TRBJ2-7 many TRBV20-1 TGCAGTGCTAGAGACTTTCGAAAGGGGTACGAGCAGTACTTC CSARDFRKGYEQYF
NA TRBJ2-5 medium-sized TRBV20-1 TGCAGTGCCTCGACACCAGAAGGGAGGACCCAGTACTTC CSASTPEGRTQYF
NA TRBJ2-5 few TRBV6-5 TGTGCCAGCAGAGATGGGCGGGTTGAGACCCAGTACTTC CASRDGRVETQYF
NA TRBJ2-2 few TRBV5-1 TGCGCCAGCAGCTTGTCCGCTTTGAACACCGGGGAGCTGTTTTTT CASSLSALNTGELFF
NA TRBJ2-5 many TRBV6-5 TGTGCCAGCAGTTACCCCGGGAGCGAGACCCAGTACTTC CASSYPGSETQYF
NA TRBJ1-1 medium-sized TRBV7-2 TGTGCCAGCAGCTTAGGGCAGAACACTGAAGCTTTCTTT CASSLGQNTEAFF
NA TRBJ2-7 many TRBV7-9 TGTGCCAGCAGCCCGATAACCGGGGGCAGCGAGCAGTACTTC CASSPITGGSEQYF
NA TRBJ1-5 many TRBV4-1 TGCGCCAGCAGCCACACCTACCGGGCTAGCAATCAGCCCCAGCATTTT CASSHTYRASNQPQHF
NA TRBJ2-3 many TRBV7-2 TGTGCCAGCAGCCGCCGCCAGACAGATACGCAGTATTTT CASSRRQTDTQYF